The 26 T cell receptor beta chains listed next were all sequenced from one sample in a study of blood T cells in healthy people across ages. It was with a sample-barcoded 5' primer and a J-beta primer mix that a second PCR of about 7 to 12 cycles was run. In TCRdb, the 5' RACE reads were re-called with MiXCR into one record per CDR3 protein. The sample holds about 1.1 million distinct CDR3 sequences; around two fifths are singletons and the top ten take under 15%. The sequenced material came from blood. These receptors all come from a man younger than 35 in good health.

The V and J genes are TRBV25-1 and TRBJ2-3; possibly TRBD1 for D (6 bases). Trimming took 4 bases from V and 0 from J, leaving 11 bases between them. Looked up from germline, CDR1 is MGHDK and CDR2 is SYGVNS. The CDR3 totals 15 residues. The CDR3 is CASSVRTASTDTQYF. The CDR3 DNA sequence: TGTGCCAGCAGTGTACGGACAGCTAGCACAGATACGCAGTATTTT.

This clonotype came up a few times. This chain connects TRBV12-3 or TRBV12-4 to TRBJ1-1, with D tentatively TRBD1 (6 bases). The ends were cut back, 5 bases at V and 6 bases at J, with 16 bases in the middle. CDR3 length: 14 amino acids. The CDR3 sequence: CASSPGVLVPEAFF. The DNA of the CDR3 is TGTGCCAGCAGTCCAGGGGTGTTAGTGCCTGAAGCTTTCTTT.

The J gene is TRBJ2-1, the V gene TRBV5-1; D is ambiguous. The CDR3 totals 14 residues. CDR1 is SGHRS and CDR2 is YFSETQ in the germline V gene. Deletions cut 5 bases from V and 10 bases from J, with 19 bases between. CDR3 loop: CASRRDTTSYEQFF. As DNA, the CDR3 is TGCGCCAGCAGGAGAGACACGACATCCTACGAGCAGTTCTTC.

The V gene is TRBV12-5, the J gene TRBJ2-1; D remains unclear. V lost 3 bases, J lost 7 bases, and 4 bases lay in between. There are 11 residues in the CDR3. The germline CDR1 and CDR2 sequences are LGHNT and FRNRAP. CDR3 sequence reads: CASGFKNEQFF. Here the CDR3 DNA reads TGTGCTAGTGGTTTTAAAAATGAGCAGTTCTTC. Complete variable domain (other parts from reference TRBV12-5 and TRBJ2-1): DARVTQTPRHKVTEMGQEVTMRCQPILGHNTVFWYRQTMMQGLELLAYFRNRAPLDDSGMPKDRFSAEMPDATLATLKIQPSEPRDSAVYFCASGFKNEQFFGPGTRLTVL.

This clonotype was seen a few times. The chain joins TRBV20-1 to TRBJ2-3; the match to TRBD2 covers 10 bases. CDR3 length equals 16 residues. V lost 5 bases and J lost 2; bases outside the gene matches: 10. CDR1 and CDR2 (germline): DFQATT, SNEGSKA (reference sequence). CDR3 nucleotide sequence: TGCAGTGCTTCGAAACTAGCGGGGAGCTACACAGATACGCAGTATTTT. Amino acids: CSASKLAGSYTDTQYF.

This clonotype was detected once. This chain links TRBV20-1 with TRBJ1-2, with D perhaps matching TRBD1 (5 bases). Per the germline V gene, CDR1 is DFQATT and CDR2 is SNEGSKA (reference sequence). This CDR3 is built from 14 residues. V was clipped by 5 bases and J by 3 bases, with 16 bases between them. The CDR3 DNA follows: TGCAGTGCTGTCAGGGAGATAAGGGACTATGGCTACACCTTC. It translates to CSAVREIRDYGYTF.

This chain joins TRBV28 and TRBJ1-4; D not resolved. The CDR3 consists of 15 residues. V dropped 3 bases and J dropped 4 bases, with 12 bases sitting between them. Germline values: CDR1 MDHEN, CDR2 SYDVKM. The CDR3 loop reads CASSFSDGSNEKLFF. The CDR3 nucleotides read TGTGCCAGCAGTTTTTCCGACGGGAGTAATGAAAAACTGTTTTTT.

Only a few counts were recorded for this clonotype. CDR3 sequence: CASRSAPDTQYF. CDR3 nucleotides: TGTGCCAGTCGGAGCGCCCCAGATACGCAGTATTTT. This chain links TRBV12-3 or TRBV12-4 with TRBJ2-3; no firm D call. The CDR3 is 12 residues long. The V and J ends lost 9 bases and 4 bases respectively, with 11 bases between them.

This chain uses TRBV6-6 with TRBJ1-5; D unresolved. Trimming pared 2 bases from V and 6 bases from J, leaving 8 bases between. The CDR3 runs 13 residues. The germline CDR1 and CDR2 sequences are MNHNY and SVGAGI (reference sequence). CDR3 in amino acids: CASSYAEGQPQHF. The CDR3 DNA follows: TGTGCCAGCAGTTACGCAGAAGGTCAGCCCCAGCATTTT.

The sample holds a few counts of this clonotype. The V call is TRBV6-5, the J call TRBJ1-4; 7 bases are shared with TRBD1. Trimming took 0 bases from V and 6 from J; bases not matched to a gene: 4. The CDR3 has 15 residues. Germline assignment: CDR1 MNHEY and CDR2 SVGAGI. The CDR3 is CASSYSPGTDEKLFF. CDR3 bases: TGTGCCAGCAGTTACTCTCCCGGGACAGATGAAAAACTGTTTTTT.

This clonotype was counted a few times. V usage is TRBV6-5 and J usage is TRBJ2-1; 12 bases are a match to TRBD1. Germline V gives CDR1 MNHEY, CDR2 SVGAGI. J lost 2 bases, V lost 6 bases, and 5 bases had no gene match. CDR3 length: 16 residues. The CDR3 sequence is CASSQGQGATYNEQFF. CDR3 nucleotides: TGTGCCAGCAGCCAGGGACAGGGGGCGACCTACAATGAGCAGTTCTTC.

This clonotype was seen a handful of times. V gene TRBV29-1 combines with J gene TRBJ2-7; D is undetermined. Germline V gene data show CDR1 as SQVTM and CDR2 as ANQGSEA. This CDR3 is built from 18 residues. The V gene lost 7 bases and the J gene lost 0 bases, with 28 bases spanning the gap. CDR3 region: CSDNPIAAKTYGSYEQYF. For the CDR3, the DNA is TGCAGCGATAACCCAATCGCCGCCAAGACATACGGCTCCTACGAGCAGTACTTC.

The chain couples TRBV9 to TRBJ2-3, with D tentatively TRBD2 (5 bases). The CDR3 extends over 15 amino acids. Trimming took 0 bases from V and 2 from J, leaving 10 bases between them. CDR1 is SGDLS, CDR2 YYNGEE, per germline. This chain's CDR3 is CASSVGPGLTDTQYF. The CDR3 DNA follows: TGTGCCAGCAGCGTAGGTCCAGGACTCACAGATACGCAGTATTTT.

V usage is TRBV27 and J usage is TRBJ1-1; no clear D gene. CDR1 and CDR2 from the germline V gene are MNHEY and SMNVEV (reference sequence). The CDR3 loop spans 15 amino acids. The germline V and J ends were trimmed by 4 bases and 5 bases, with 17 bases remaining between them. The CDR3 nucleotides are TGTGCCAGCAGTTGGGCAGCAGGTCGGGATACTGAAGCTTTCTTT. Its translation: CASSWAAGRDTEAFF.

This clonotype has just a few counts. For the CDR3, the DNA is TGCAGTGCCCGCCGGGGAAGGGGTGGTGATGAACTGTTTTTT. Its translation: CSARRGRGGDELFF. This chain joins TRBV20-1 and TRBJ1-4, with D maybe TRBD1 (5 bases). V was clipped by 6 bases and J by 12 bases, with 23 bases between them. The CDR3 runs to 14 residues. Germline V gives CDR1 DFQATT, CDR2 SNEGSKA (reference sequence).

As to this clonotype: A read error may account for a junction end that differs from germline. The chain combines TRBV10-3 with TRBJ2-5, with TRBD2 matching over 7 bases. Germline CDR1 reads ENHRY; CDR2 reads SYGVKD. This CDR3 has 17 residues. CDR3 in DNA: TGTGCCGTCAGTGAGTCGTCTAGGACTAGTTTTGATGAGACCCAGTACTTC. Its protein is CAVSESSRTSFDETQYF.

The genes are TRBV20-1 and TRBJ2-1; possibly TRBD1 for D (5 bases). The CDR3 is 12 amino acids. Germline V lookup: CDR1 DFQATT, CDR2 SNEGSKA (reference sequence). The V end lost 0 bases, the J end lost 9 bases, and 9 bases lay between the germline ends. CDR3 bases: TGCAGTGCTAGAGAGGGGCGAGGTGAGCAGTTCTTC. It translates to CSAREGRGEQFF.

J is TRBJ2-3 and V is TRBV5-1, with 9 bases lining up with TRBD1. Germline V lookup: CDR1 SGHRS, CDR2 YFSETQ. The CDR3 sequence is 15 residues long. V dropped 4 bases and J dropped 5; count of bases not matched to a gene: 8. The CDR3 DNA follows: TGCGCCAGCAGCCCGGCGGGGACAGGGAGAGATACGCAGTATTTT. This translates into CASSPAGTGRDTQYF.

This clonotype was detected many times. The V gene is TRBV7-9, the J gene TRBJ2-3; weak D call: TRBD2 (6 bases). Germline CDR1 reads SEHNR; CDR2 reads FQNEAQ (reference sequence). The CDR3 has 15 amino acids. The ends were cut back, 5 bases at V and 8 bases at J, with 20 bases in the middle. The CDR3 is CASSPPGTRQSTQYF. In DNA, the CDR3 is TGTGCCAGCAGCCCCCCCGGGACTCGACAGAGTACGCAGTATTTT.

On this clonotype: A read error is possible here, since a much larger clone lies one base away. The chain recombines TRBV20-1 with TRBJ2-6; unclear D gene. The CDR3 has 15 amino acids. Germline-derived CDR1 and CDR2 are DFQATT and SNEGSKA (reference sequence). Trimming pared 0 bases from V and 6 bases from J, leaving 12 bases between. The DNA of the CDR3 is TGCAGTGCTAGAGATGACACTTCCGAGGCCAACGTCCTGACTTTC. Translated: CSARDDTSEANVLTF.

As for this clonotype: A much larger clone sits a single nucleotide away, making a read error possible. The J gene is TRBJ2-1, the V gene TRBV12-3 or TRBV12-4; 13 nucleotides match TRBD2. CDR3 size: 13 residues. This CDR3 is CVVRLAGGREQFF. DNA of the CDR3: TGTGTCGTCCGACTAGCGGGGGGAAGGGAGCAGTTCTTC.

This chain uses TRBV2 with TRBJ2-2, with D maybe TRBD2 (6 bases). This CDR3 is built from 15 residues. V gave up 5 bases and J gave up 5 bases, with 15 bases separating them. The V gene's germline CDR1 is SNHLY and CDR2 FYNNEI. The CDR3 DNA follows: TGTGCCAGCAGTACCAGCCCCGGGGGAACCGGGGAGCTGTTTTTT. This codes for CASSTSPGGTGELFF.

The J gene is TRBJ1-1, the V gene TRBV12-3 or TRBV12-4, with TRBD1 matching 9 bases. J was trimmed by 3 bases and V by 2 bases; bases with no gene match: 4. The CDR3 is 15 residues long. The CDR3 loop is CASSLIDRGYTEAFF. The CDR3 nucleotides read TGTGCCAGCAGTTTAATCGACAGGGGGTACACTGAAGCTTTCTTT.

The J gene is TRBJ2-1, the V gene TRBV28; D is possibly TRBD1 (6 bases). The CDR3 is 15 amino acids. CDR1 and CDR2 from the germline V gene are MDHEN and SYDVKM. V was cut by 3 bases and J by 4 bases, with 13 bases left in between. CDR3 region: CASSLGTTYYNEQFF. DNA of the CDR3: TGTGCCAGCAGTTTGGGGACAACTTATTACAATGAGCAGTTCTTC. The whole variable domain, remainder taken from reference TRBV28 and TRBJ2-1, is DVKVTQSSRYLVKRTGEKVFLECVQDMDHENMFWYRQDPGLGLRLIYFSYDVKMKEKGDIPEGYSVSREKKERFSLILESASTNQTSMYLCASSLGTTYYNEQFFGPGTRLTVL.

The chain combines TRBV12-3 or TRBV12-4 with TRBJ2-1; D might be TRBD2 (6 bases). Matching the DNA end better, TRBJ2-7 makes the J call doubtful. This CDR3 spans 15 amino acids. The CDR3 is CASSLGRSGYNEQYF. The DNA for the CDR3 is TGTGCCAGCAGTTTGGGGAGGAGCGGCTACAATGAGCAGTACTTC.

This clonotype was counted between two and nine times. The chain has TRBV9 and TRBJ1-1, with a possible D match to TRBD1 (6 bases). The CDR3 contains 15 residues. CDR1 and CDR2 from the germline V gene are SGDLS and YYNGEE. Trimming removed 3 bases at V and 1 base at J, with 13 bases between. The CDR3 loop reads CASSGPGATNTEAFF. For the CDR3, the DNA is TGTGCCAGCAGCGGGCCGGGGGCGACGAACACTGAAGCTTTCTTT. Based on the CDR3 plus reference TRBV9 and TRBJ1-1, the full variable domain is DSGVTQTPKHLITATGQRVTLRCSPRSGDLSVYWYQQSLDQGLQFLIQYYNGEERAKGNILERFSAQQFPDLHSELNLSSLELGDSALYFCASSGPGATNTEAFFGQGTRLTVV.